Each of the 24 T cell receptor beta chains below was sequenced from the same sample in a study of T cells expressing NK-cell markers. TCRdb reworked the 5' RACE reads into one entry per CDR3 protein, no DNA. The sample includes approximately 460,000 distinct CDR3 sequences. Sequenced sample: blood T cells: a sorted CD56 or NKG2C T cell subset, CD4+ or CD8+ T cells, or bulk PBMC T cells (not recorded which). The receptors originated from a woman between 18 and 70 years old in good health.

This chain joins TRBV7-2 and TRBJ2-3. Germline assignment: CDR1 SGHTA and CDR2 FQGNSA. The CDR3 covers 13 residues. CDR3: CASSLGKGDTQYF.

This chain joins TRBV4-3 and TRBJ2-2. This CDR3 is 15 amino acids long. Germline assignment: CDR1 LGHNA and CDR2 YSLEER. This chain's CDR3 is CASSGVMGNTGELFF.

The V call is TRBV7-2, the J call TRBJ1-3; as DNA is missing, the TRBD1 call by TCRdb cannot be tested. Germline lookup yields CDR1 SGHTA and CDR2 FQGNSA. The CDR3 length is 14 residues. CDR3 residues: CASSEGDSRHTIYF.

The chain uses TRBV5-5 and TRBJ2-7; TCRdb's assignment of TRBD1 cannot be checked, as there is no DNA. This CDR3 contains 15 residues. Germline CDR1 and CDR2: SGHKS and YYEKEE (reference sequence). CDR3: CASSPKTGISYEQYF.

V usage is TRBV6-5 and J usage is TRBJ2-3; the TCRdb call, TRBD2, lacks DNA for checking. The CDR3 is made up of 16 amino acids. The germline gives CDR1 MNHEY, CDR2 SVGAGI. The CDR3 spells CASSYSASGRTDTQYF.

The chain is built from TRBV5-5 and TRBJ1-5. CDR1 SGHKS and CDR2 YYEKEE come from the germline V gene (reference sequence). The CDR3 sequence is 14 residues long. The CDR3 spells CASSWAPSDQPQHF.

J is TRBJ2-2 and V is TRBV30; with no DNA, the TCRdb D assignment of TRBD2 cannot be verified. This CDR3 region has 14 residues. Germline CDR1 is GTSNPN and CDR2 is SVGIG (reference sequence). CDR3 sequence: CAWMAGAITGELFF.

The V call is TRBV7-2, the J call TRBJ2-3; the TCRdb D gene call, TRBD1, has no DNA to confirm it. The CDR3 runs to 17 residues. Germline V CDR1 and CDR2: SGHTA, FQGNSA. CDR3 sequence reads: CASSLTGRTASTDTQYF.

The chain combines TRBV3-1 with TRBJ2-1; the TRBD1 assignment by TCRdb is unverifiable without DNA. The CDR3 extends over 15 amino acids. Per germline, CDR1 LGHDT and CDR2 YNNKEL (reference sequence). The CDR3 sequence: CASSQQWAEYNEQFF.

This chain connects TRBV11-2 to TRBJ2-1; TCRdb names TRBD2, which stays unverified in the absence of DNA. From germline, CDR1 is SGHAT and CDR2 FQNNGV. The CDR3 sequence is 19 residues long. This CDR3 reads CASSLDGTIRNPLYNEQFF. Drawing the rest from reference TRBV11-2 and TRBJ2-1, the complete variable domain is EAGVAQSPRYKIIEKRQSVAFWCNPISGHATLYWYQQILGQGPKLLIQFQNNGVVDDSQLPKDRFSAERLKGVDSTLKIQPAKLEDSAVYLCASSLDGTIRNPLYNEQFFGPGTRLTVL.

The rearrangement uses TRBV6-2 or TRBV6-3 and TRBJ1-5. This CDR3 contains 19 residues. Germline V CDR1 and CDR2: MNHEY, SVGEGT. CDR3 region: CASSYPDWEGDQRNQPQHF.

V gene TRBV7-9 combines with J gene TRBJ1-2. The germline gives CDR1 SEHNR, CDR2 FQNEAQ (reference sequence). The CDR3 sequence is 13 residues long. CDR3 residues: CASSLAALYGYTF.

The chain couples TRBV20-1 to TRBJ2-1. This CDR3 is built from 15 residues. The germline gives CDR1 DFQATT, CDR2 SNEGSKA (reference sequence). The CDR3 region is CSARDPSGEGYEQFF.

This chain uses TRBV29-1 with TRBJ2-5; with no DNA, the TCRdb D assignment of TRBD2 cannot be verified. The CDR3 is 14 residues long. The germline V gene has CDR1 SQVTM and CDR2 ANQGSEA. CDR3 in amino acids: CSVLAGPQMWTQYF.

The CDR3 loop is CSVEVGRGYEQFF. The gene calls are TRBV29-1 and TRBJ2-1; with no DNA, the TCRdb D assignment of TRBD1 cannot be verified. CDR3 length: 13 amino acids. Germline V lookup: CDR1 SQVTM, CDR2 ANQGSEA.

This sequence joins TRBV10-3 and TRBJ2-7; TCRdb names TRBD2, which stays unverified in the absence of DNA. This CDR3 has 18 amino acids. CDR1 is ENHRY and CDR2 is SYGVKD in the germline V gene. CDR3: CAISGRGTSGVPGHEQYF.

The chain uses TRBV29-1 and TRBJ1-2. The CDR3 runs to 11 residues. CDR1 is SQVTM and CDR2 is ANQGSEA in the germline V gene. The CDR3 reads CSVRDDYGYTF.

The CDR3 protein is CASSLVTSYNEQFF. The genes are TRBV5-1 and TRBJ2-1. The CDR3 spans 14 residues. Germline CDR1 and CDR2: SGHRS and YFSETQ.

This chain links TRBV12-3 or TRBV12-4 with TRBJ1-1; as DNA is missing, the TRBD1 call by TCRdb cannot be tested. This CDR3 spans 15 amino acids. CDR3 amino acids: CASRLMTALNTEAFF.

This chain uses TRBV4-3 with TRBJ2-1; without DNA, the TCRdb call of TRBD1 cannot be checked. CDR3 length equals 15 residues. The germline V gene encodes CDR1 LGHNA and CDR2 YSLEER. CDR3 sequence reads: CASSQGTATINEQFF.

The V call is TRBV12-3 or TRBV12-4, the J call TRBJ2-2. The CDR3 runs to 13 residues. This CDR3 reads CASSHLDTGELFF.

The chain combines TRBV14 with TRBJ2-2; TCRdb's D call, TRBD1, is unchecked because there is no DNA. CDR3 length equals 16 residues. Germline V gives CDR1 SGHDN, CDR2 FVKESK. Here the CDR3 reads CASSHVAGSGTGELFF. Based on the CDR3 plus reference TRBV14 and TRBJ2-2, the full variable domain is EAGVTQFPSHSVIEKGQTVTLRCDPISGHDNLYWYRRVMGKEIKFLLHFVKESKQDESGMPNNRFLAERTGGTYSTLKVQPAELEDSGVYFCASSHVAGSGTGELFFGEGSRLTVL.

The CDR3 spells CASSTRTRGTDTQYF. The genes are TRBV19 and TRBJ2-3; there is no DNA to check the TCRdb D call of TRBD1. The CDR3 runs 15 residues. The germline V gene encodes CDR1 LNHDA and CDR2 SQIVND (reference sequence).

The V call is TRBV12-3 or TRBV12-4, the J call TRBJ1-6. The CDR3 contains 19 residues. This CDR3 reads CASSSTRPVLYPYNSPLHF.